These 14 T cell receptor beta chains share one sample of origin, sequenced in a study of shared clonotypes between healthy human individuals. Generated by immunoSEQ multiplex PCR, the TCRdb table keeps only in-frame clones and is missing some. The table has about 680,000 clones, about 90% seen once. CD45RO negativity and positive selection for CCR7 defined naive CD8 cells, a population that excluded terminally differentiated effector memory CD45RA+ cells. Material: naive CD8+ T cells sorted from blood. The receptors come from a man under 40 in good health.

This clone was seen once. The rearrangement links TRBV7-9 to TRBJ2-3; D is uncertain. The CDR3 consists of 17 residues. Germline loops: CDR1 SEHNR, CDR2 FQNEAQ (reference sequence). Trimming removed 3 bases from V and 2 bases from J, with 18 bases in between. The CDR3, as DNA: TGTGCCAGCAGCTTGACCGCAGGCGAAAAGTCCACAGATACGCAGTATTTT. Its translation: CASSLTAGEKSTDTQYF.

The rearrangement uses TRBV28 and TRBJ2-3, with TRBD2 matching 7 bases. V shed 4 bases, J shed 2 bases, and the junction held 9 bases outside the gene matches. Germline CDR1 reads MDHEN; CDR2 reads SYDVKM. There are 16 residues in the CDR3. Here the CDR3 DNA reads TGTGCCAGCAGTTATCCGGGAGCGGGATTCACAGATACGCAGTATTTT. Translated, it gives CASSYPGAGFTDTQYF.

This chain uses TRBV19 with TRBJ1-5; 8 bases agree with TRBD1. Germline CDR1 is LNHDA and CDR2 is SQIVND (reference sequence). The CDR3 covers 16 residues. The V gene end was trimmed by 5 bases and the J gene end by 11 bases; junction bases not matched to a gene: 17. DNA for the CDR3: TGTGCCAGTAGTCTACATCCGGGACAGGCCTCTTGGGCCCAGCATTTT. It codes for CASSLHPGQASWAQHF.

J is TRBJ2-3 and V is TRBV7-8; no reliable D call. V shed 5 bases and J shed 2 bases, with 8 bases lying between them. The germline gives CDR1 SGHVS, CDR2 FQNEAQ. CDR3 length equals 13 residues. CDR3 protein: CASSPLNTDTQYF. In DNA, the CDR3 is TGTGCCAGCAGCCCACTAAACACAGATACGCAGTATTTT.

The CDR3 region has the DNA TGTGCCAGCAGTTCTACAGGGAGGGAGCAGTTCTTC. It is translated as CASSSTGREQFF. V gene TRBV7-9 combines with J gene TRBJ2-1; either TRBD1 or TRBD2 may fit D (6 bases each). Trimming removed 6 bases from V and 10 bases from J, with 13 bases in between. CDR1 is SEHNR, CDR2 FQNEAQ, per germline (reference sequence). The CDR3 runs to 12 residues. The full variable domain, completed using reference TRBV7-9 and TRBJ2-1, is DTGVSQNPRHKITKRGQNVTFRCDPISEHNRLYWYRQTLGQGPEFLTYFQNEAQLEKSRLLSDRFSAERPKGSFSTLEIQRTEQGDSAMYLCASSSTGREQFFGPGTRLTVL.

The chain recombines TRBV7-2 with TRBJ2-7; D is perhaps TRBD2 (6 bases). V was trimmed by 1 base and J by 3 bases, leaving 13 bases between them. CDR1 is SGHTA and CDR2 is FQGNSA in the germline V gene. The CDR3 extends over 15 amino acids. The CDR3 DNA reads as TGTGCCAGCAGCTTAGGGTCGGCTAGCGACTACGAGCAGTACTTC. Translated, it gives CASSLGSASDYEQYF. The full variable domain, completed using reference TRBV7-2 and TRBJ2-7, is GAGVSQSPSNKVTEKGKDVELRCDPISGHTALYWYRQSLGQGLEFLIYFQGNSAPDKSGLPSDRFSAERTGGSVSTLTIQRTQQEDSAVYLCASSLGSASDYEQYFGPGTRLTVT.

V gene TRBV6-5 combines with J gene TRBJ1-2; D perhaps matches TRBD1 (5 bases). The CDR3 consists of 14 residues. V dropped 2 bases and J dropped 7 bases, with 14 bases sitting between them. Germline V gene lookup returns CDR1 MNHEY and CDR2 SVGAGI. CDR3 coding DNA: TGTGCCAGCAGTTACGGTCCGGGGCTGGGTGGCTACACCTTC. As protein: CASSYGPGLGGYTF.

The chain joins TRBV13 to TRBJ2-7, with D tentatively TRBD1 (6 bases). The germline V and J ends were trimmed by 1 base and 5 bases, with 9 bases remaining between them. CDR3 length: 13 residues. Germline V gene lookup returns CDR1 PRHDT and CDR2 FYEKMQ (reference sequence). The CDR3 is CASSLDRVDEQYF. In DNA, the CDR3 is TGTGCCAGCAGCTTAGACAGGGTCGACGAGCAGTACTTC.

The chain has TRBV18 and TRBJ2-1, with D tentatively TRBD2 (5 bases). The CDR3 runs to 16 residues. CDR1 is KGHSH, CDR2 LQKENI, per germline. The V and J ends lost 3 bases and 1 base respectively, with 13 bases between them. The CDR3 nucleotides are TGTGCCAGCTCACCTCCCCCCGGGGAGTCCTACAATGAGCAGTTCTTC. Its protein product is CASSPPPGESYNEQFF.

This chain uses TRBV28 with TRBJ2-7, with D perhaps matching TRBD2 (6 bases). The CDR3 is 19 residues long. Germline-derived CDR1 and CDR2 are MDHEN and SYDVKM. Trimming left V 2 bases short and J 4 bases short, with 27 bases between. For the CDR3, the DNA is TGTGCCAGCAGTTTACATTATCCGCCTCTACAGGACTACAAGTACGAGCAGTACTTC. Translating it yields CASSLHYPPLQDYKYEQYF.

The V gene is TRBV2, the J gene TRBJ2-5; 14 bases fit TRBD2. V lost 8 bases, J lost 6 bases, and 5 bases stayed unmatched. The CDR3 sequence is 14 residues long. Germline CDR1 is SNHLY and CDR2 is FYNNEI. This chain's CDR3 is CASRGLAGEQTQYF. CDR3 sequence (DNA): TGTGCCAGCCGGGGACTAGCGGGGGAGCAGACCCAGTACTTC.

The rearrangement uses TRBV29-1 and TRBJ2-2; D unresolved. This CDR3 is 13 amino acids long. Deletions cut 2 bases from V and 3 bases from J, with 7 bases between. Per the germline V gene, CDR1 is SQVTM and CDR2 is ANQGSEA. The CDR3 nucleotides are TGCAGCGTTGAATGGGCTGACACCGGGGAGCTGTTTTTT. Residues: CSVEWADTGELFF.

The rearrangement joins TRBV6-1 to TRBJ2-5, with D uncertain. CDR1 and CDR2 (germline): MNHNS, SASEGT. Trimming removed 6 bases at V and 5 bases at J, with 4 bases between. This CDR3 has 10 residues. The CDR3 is CASRRETQYF. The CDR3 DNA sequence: TGTGCCAGCAGGAGGGAGACCCAGTACTTC.

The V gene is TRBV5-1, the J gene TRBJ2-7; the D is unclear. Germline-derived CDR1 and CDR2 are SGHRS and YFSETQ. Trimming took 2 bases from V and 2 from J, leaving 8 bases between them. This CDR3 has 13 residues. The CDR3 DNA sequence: TGCGCCAGCAGCTTTTTCGCGGCCTACGAGCAGTACTTC. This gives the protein CASSFFAAYEQYF.